Shown below are 26 T cell receptor beta chains from a single sample sequenced in a study of T cell repertoires in cytomegalovirus infection. TCRdb re-called the reads with MiXCR, one entry per CDR3 protein. Found here are a few hundred thousand distinct CDR3 sequences, around 15% of them singletons; the top ten hold around 47%. Source material: CD8+ T cells from PBMCs. The receptors come from a human donor in good health (CMV status not recorded). Some clones in this sample may be carry-over from other donors' samples.

The CDR3 DNA is TGTGCCAGCAGTAATCCACAGGTTACCGAGGGGTACGAGCAGTACTTC. This translates into CASSNPQVTEGYEQYF. The gene calls are TRBV2 and TRBJ2-7, with D perhaps assigned TRBD1 or TRBD2 (5 bases each). V was pared by 5 bases and J by 4 bases, with 21 bases between. Germline assignment: CDR1 SNHLY and CDR2 FYNNEI. This CDR3 spans 16 amino acids. Based on the CDR3 plus reference TRBV2 and TRBJ2-7, the full variable domain is EPEVTQTPSHQVTQMGQEVILRCVPISNHLYFYWYRQILGQKVEFLVSFYNNEISEKSEIFDDQFSVERPDGSNFTLKIRSTKLEDSAMYFCASSNPQVTEGYEQYFGPGTRLTVT.

The genes are TRBV6-5 and TRBJ2-7; 11 nucleotides align to TRBD1. The CDR3 spans 16 residues. From germline, CDR1 is MNHEY and CDR2 SVGAGI. Unmatched junction bases numbered 9, after V lost 5 bases and J lost 3 bases. The CDR3 DNA follows: TGTGCCAGCAGTGAATGTGACGGGACAGGGGGCTACGAGCAGTACTTC. Translating it yields CASSECDGTGGYEQYF.

This clonotype was recorded many times. The chain combines TRBV12-3 or TRBV12-4 with TRBJ2-2; D call uncertain. V lost 2 bases and J 3 bases, leaving 7 bases between the germline ends. The CDR3 has 14 amino acids. CDR3 protein: CASSLQDYTGELFF. Here the CDR3 DNA reads TGTGCCAGCAGTTTACAGGATTACACCGGGGAGCTGTTTTTT.

This chain uses TRBV6-6 with TRBJ1-2, with D unclear. V lost 3 bases and J 6 bases, leaving 23 bases between the germline ends. The CDR3 runs to 17 residues. Germline CDR1 is MNHNY and CDR2 is SVGAGI (reference sequence). The CDR3 is CASSYAYHKQNFNGYTF. The CDR3 DNA follows: TGTGCCAGCAGTTATGCTTATCACAAACAAAACTTCAATGGCTACACCTTC.

This clonotype has more than one count but fewer than ten. The chain couples TRBV19 to TRBJ1-5; 9 nucleotides line up with TRBD1. The CDR3 runs 20 residues. Germline V gene data show CDR1 as LNHDA and CDR2 as SQIVND (reference sequence). Germline trimming cut 11 bases from V and 0 bases from J; bases unmatched to any gene: 23. The CDR3 nucleotides are TGTGCCGCAACCCTCCTCCTTACCGGGACAGGGAAGGGTAGCAATCAGCCCCAGCATTTT. It specifies CAATLLLTGTGKGSNQPQHF.

As to this clonotype: A read error may explain this, as a much larger clone is one base away. This sequence joins TRBV20-1 and TRBJ2-1; 8 positions match TRBD2. The length of the CDR3 is 15 residues. The germline CDR1 and CDR2 sequences are DFQATT and SNEGSKA (reference sequence). The trim removed 0 bases at V and 5 bases at J, leaving 6 bases unmatched. Here the CDR3 reads CSARDLSGEDNEQFF. The CDR3, as DNA: TGCAGTGCTAGAGATCTTAGCGGGGAGGACAATGAGCAGTTCTTC.

This clonotype has ten or more counts. The chain uses TRBV12-3 or TRBV12-4 and TRBJ2-3, with 7 bases fitting TRBD1. The CDR3 totals 15 residues. J was trimmed by 0 bases and V by 5 bases; bases with no gene match: 5. CDR3 bases: TGTGCCAGCAGTGAAGACAGGGCTAGCACAGATACGCAGTATTTT. Translation: CASSEDRASTDTQYF.

This clonotype has ten or more counts. V usage is TRBV6-2 or TRBV6-3 and J usage is TRBJ2-1; no firm D call. Trimming shortened V by 0 bases and J by 8 bases, and 2 bases separated the two germline ends. The CDR3 totals 11 residues. Germline lookup yields CDR1 MNHEY and CDR2 SVGEGT. CDR3 sequence (DNA): TGTGCCAGCAGTTACTCCCATGAGCAGTTCTTC. As protein: CASSYSHEQFF.

This clonotype was recorded a few times. The chain recombines TRBV6-2 or TRBV6-3 with TRBJ2-5, with 8 bases aligning to TRBD1. V shed 6 bases, J shed 2 bases, and the junction held 11 bases outside the gene matches. Germline CDR1 and CDR2: MNHEY and SVGEGT. This CDR3 is 16 amino acids long. DNA for the CDR3: TGTGCCAGCAGACCCGCCCCGGGACAGGCACAAGAGACCCAGTACTTC. Translated: CASRPAPGQAQETQYF.

This clonotype appeared a few times. The V gene is TRBV12-5, the J gene TRBJ2-4; D is perhaps TRBD1 (5 bases). Germline V gene sequence: CDR1 LGHNT, CDR2 FRNRAP. The CDR3 is 11 residues long. Trimming took off 5 bases at V and 11 bases at J, with 10 bases between the two ends. CDR3 DNA: TGTGCTAGTGGTGCCGGACACCTTCAGTACTTC. Its protein product is CASGAGHLQYF. The entire variable domain, with the rest obtained from reference TRBV12-5 and TRBJ2-4, is as follows: DARVTQTPRHKVTEMGQEVTMRCQPILGHNTVFWYRQTMMQGLELLAYFRNRAPLDDSGMPKDRFSAEMPDATLATLKIQPSEPRDSAVYFCASGAGHLQYFGAGTRLSVL.

This clonotype appeared many times. The V call is TRBV2, the J call TRBJ1-5, with D unresolved. This CDR3 has 14 amino acids. V was shortened by 9 bases and J by 4 bases, with 16 bases between the two germline ends. Germline assignment: CDR1 SNHLY and CDR2 FYNNEI. CDR3 coding DNA: TGTGCCAGTTGGACGGGAGGAGGAAATCAGCCCCAGCATTTT. As protein: CASWTGGGNQPQHF.

This clonotype has only a few counts. The chain employs TRBV19 and TRBJ2-1; tentatively, D is TRBD1 or TRBD2 (6 bases each). The V end lost 6 bases, the J end lost 7 bases, and 19 bases lay between the germline ends. The CDR3 has 15 amino acids. In germline, CDR1 is LNHDA, CDR2 SQIVND (reference sequence). This CDR3 reads CASRVRDIAMNEQFF. The CDR3 DNA follows: TGTGCCAGTAGGGTGCGGGACATTGCTATGAATGAGCAGTTCTTC.

The CDR3: CASRDSSGGPHEQFF. The CDR3 bases are TGCGCCAGCAGGGACTCTAGCGGGGGGCCCCATGAGCAGTTCTTC. The chain links TRBV4-1 to TRBJ2-1; TRBD2 matches 11 bases. The CDR3 sequence is 15 residues long. V lost 6 bases and J lost 8; bases outside the gene matches: 9. From germline, CDR1 is MGHRA and CDR2 YSYEKL.

This clonotype occurred many times. The rearrangement joins TRBV7-9 to TRBJ2-1, with 10 bases lining up with TRBD1. Germline loops: CDR1 SEHNR, CDR2 FQNEAQ (reference sequence). The CDR3 extends over 18 amino acids. V trimming: 5 bases; J trimming: 0 bases; junction bases outside the gene matches: 10. The DNA for the CDR3 is TGTGCCAGCAGCACCCGTGGGACAGGGGATCACTCCTACAATGAGCAGTTCTTC. Translating gives CASSTRGTGDHSYNEQFF.

This sequence joins TRBV6-5 and TRBJ1-5; no clear D. CDR3 length equals 15 residues. V was shortened by 0 bases and J by 5 bases, with 11 bases between the two germline ends. Germline-derived CDR1 and CDR2 are MNHEY and SVGAGI. CDR3 loop: CASSYSTRGDQPQHF. CDR3 in DNA: TGTGCCAGCAGTTACTCCACCCGTGGGGATCAGCCCCAGCATTTT.

This clonotype was picked up a small number of times. The chain combines TRBV12-3 or TRBV12-4 with TRBJ2-6; a possible D gene is TRBD1 (5 bases). The germline V and J ends were trimmed by 10 bases and 2 bases, with 15 bases remaining between them. CDR3 length: 15 residues. The CDR3 DNA reads as TGTGCCACCGAGGACACGCCGGCTGGGGCCAACGTCCTGACTTTC. Translation gives CATEDTPAGANVLTF.

This clonotype has ten or more counts. The chain links TRBV7-3 to TRBJ2-1, with 9 bases matching TRBD2. V shed 5 bases and J 1 base; nucleotides not matched to a gene: 6. The CDR3 runs 16 residues. Germline CDR1 and CDR2: SGHTA and FQGTGA. CDR3 sequence reads: CASSPAGGPSYNEQFF. DNA of the CDR3: TGTGCCAGCAGCCCGGCGGGGGGGCCGTCCTACAATGAGCAGTTCTTC.

This chain joins TRBV6-2 or TRBV6-3 and TRBJ2-7; TRBD1 might be the D (5 bases). V lost 6 bases, J lost 2 bases, and 17 bases lay in between. Germline CDR1 MNHEY, CDR2 SVGEGT. The CDR3 covers 15 residues. The CDR3, as DNA: TGTGCCAGCAGACTAAGACACAGGAAAACCTACGAGCAGTACTTC. Its protein is CASRLRHRKTYEQYF.

Here the CDR3 reads CATSDWGQTDTQYF. Written as DNA, the CDR3 is TGTGCCACCAGTGATTGGGGACAGACAGATACGCAGTATTTT. V gene TRBV24-1 combines with J gene TRBJ2-3, with TRBD1 matching over 7 bases. CDR3 length equals 14 residues. V was clipped by 2 bases and J by 3 bases; unmatched bases: 1. The germline V gene encodes CDR1 KGHDR and CDR2 SFDVKD.

This sequence joins TRBV18 and TRBJ2-1; 10 bases align to TRBD1. The V segment lost 0 bases and the J segment 1 base; nucleotides outside the gene matches: 6. This CDR3 has 18 amino acids. Germline CDR1 is KGHSH and CDR2 is LQKENI. CDR3 DNA: TGTGCCAGCTCACCACCACCGGGGACAGGGGATTCCTACAATGAGCAGTTCTTC. Translation: CASSPPPGTGDSYNEQFF.

This clonotype has at least ten counts. V and J are TRBV7-9 and TRBJ2-1; TRBD2 matches at 13 bases. Trimming at V came to 6 bases and at J to 9 bases, leaving 11 bases not matched to a gene. Germline lookup yields CDR1 SEHNR and CDR2 FQNEAQ (reference sequence). The CDR3 has 16 residues. The CDR3 reads CASRPTSGGAAGEQFF. In nucleotides, the CDR3 is TGTGCCAGCAGGCCCACTAGCGGGGGGGCCGCTGGTGAGCAGTTCTTC. The variable domain in full, completed from reference TRBV7-9 and TRBJ2-1, reads DTGVSQNPRHKITKRGQNVTFRCDPISEHNRLYWYRQTLGQGPEFLTYFQNEAQLEKSRLLSDRFSAERPKGSFSTLEIQRTEQGDSAMYLCASRPTSGGAAGEQFFGPGTRLTVL.

This clonotype was seen a handful of times. V usage is TRBV2 and J usage is TRBJ2-5; 9 bases are shared with TRBD2. The junction had 22 bases not matched to a gene; V was cut back by 8 bases and J by 3 bases. CDR1 is SNHLY and CDR2 is FYNNEI in the germline V gene. This CDR3 region has 19 residues. The CDR3 sequence is CASRATLAGAYREEETQYF. DNA of the CDR3: TGTGCCAGCCGCGCGACCTTAGCGGGGGCCTACCGGGAGGAAGAGACCCAGTACTTC.

V usage is TRBV7-6 and J usage is TRBJ2-5; D might be TRBD1 (5 bases). Per germline, CDR1 SGHVS and CDR2 FNYEAQ. CDR3 length: 14 amino acids. V was clipped by 1 base and J by 2 bases, with 8 bases between them. The DNA of the CDR3 is TGTGCCAGCAGCTTAGTGCAGGGACAAGAGACCCAGTACTTC. Its translation is CASSLVQGQETQYF.

The rearrangement links TRBV29-1 to TRBJ2-7; TRBD1 agrees at 7 bases. The CDR3 runs to 13 residues. Germline CDR1 and CDR2: SQVTM and ANQGSEA. V was clipped by 4 bases and J by 3 bases; unmatched bases: 6. CDR3 amino acids: CSVAGDRLYEQYF. CDR3 DNA: TGCAGCGTTGCCGGGGACAGACTCTACGAGCAGTACTTC.

This clonotype occurred a few times. The genes are TRBV7-8 and TRBJ1-6; 7 positions match TRBD1. Germline CDR1 is SGHVS and CDR2 is FQNEAQ. The V gene end was trimmed by 4 bases and the J gene end by 6 bases; junction bases not matched to a gene: 9. The CDR3 is 16 amino acids. DNA for the CDR3: TGTGCCAGCAGCTCGACAACCGGGACAGTTAATTCACCCCTCCACTTT. It encodes CASSSTTGTVNSPLHF.

Only a few counts were recorded for this clonotype. The V call is TRBV13, the J call TRBJ2-2; TRBD2 agrees at 7 bases. There are 16 residues in the CDR3. The germline V gene has CDR1 PRHDT and CDR2 FYEKMQ (reference sequence). The junction had 7 bases not matched to a gene; V was cut back by 6 bases and J by 0 bases. The CDR3 nucleotides read TGTGCCAGCAGTCAATGGGGGGGAGCGAACACCGGGGAGCTGTTTTTT. This sequence encodes CASSQWGGANTGELFF. The whole variable domain, remainder taken from reference TRBV13 and TRBJ2-2, is AAGVIQSPRHLIKEKRETATLKCYPIPRHDTVYWYQQGPGQDPQFLISFYEKMQSDKGSIPDRFSAQQFSDYHSELNMSSLELGDSALYFCASSQWGGANTGELFFGEGSRLTVL.